This T cell receptor beta chain is from a study of siplizumab effects on memory and regulatory T cells (dated by TCRdb to between 2018 and 2020). Regarding the complete study: The study looked at the effect of siplizumab, an anti-CD2 antibody, on alloreactive T-cell subsets in allogeneic mixed lymphocyte reactions made from human PBMCs.

Broad study findings and their caveats: Siplizumab significantly lowered the cumulative frequency of alloreactive sequences that could be traced to unstimulated CD4+ memory T cells. For roughly 75-95% of proliferating CD4+ or CD8+ clones, no naive or memory phenotype could be assigned. Of the alloreactive CD4+ clones that could be mapped, the Treg-derived share averaged roughly 69% with siplizumab compared with 25% to 30% in control reactions. Compared with memory T cells, unstimulated naive T cells appeared more diverse, and naive cells seemed to make a substantial contribution to the alloresponse. Whether proliferating Tregs from siplizumab cultures were suppressive was not functionally confirmed. Because sequences at frequencies below about 10^-5 were poorly captured, only a minor fraction of alloreactive clones could be mapped back to unstimulated subsets.

Its CDR3 holds 14 amino acids, cysteine through phenylalanine. The only DNA kept is the CDR3, 42 bases in frame from the first base. Sorted unstimulated T cells, along with proliferating T cells recovered from mixed lymphocyte reactions, underwent TCRbeta CDR3 sequencing. Fresh whole blood from nine to eleven HLA-typed healthy donors served as the source for isolating PBMCs. Unstimulated CD4+ regulatory T cells were FACS-sorted to map the origin of alloreactive clones. The library was made by the immunoSEQ multiplex PCR assay. The deep sequencing platform assayed about 90,000 TCR templates per sample. Genomic DNA extracted from sorted T cells was used for TCRbeta CDR3 sequencing. Under the source paper's analysis protocol: The R programming language was used for clonal analysis of the TCRbeta CDR3 data. Alloreactive CD4+ and CD8+ clones were defined by comparing unstimulated samples with post-reaction CFSE-low samples. Regulatory or non-regulatory origin was assigned to alloreactive CD4+ clones by matching of sequences to sorted unstimulated Treg and non-Treg repertoires. In its TCRdb copy, this immuneACCESS table keeps in-frame sequences only and misses some clones. Where compared with another copy, unresolved V genes explain less than half of these, and the others have no known cause. The V and J calls and clone size come from that table; D and trimming were worked out from the DNA. Counted in this sample were over 100,000 clones; 90% to 95% of them appeared once. Together, the top ten hold approximately 0.75% of the sample.

For this clone: Its binding antigen is unknown. No base-level quality is on record; no much larger clone is a single base apart.

The sequencing sample was made of Tregs sorted from blood. The sequence links TRBV7-5 to TRBJ1-5; the D call in the table, TRBD1, was not verified against the DNA. TRBV7-5 is noted as a pseudogene. The receptor was isolated from a human donor in good health. The CDR3 amino acid sequence is: CARSLGRGGGPQHF. At the DNA level, the sequence is TGTGCCAGAAGCTTAGGCAGGGGTGGGGGGCCCCAGCATTTT.